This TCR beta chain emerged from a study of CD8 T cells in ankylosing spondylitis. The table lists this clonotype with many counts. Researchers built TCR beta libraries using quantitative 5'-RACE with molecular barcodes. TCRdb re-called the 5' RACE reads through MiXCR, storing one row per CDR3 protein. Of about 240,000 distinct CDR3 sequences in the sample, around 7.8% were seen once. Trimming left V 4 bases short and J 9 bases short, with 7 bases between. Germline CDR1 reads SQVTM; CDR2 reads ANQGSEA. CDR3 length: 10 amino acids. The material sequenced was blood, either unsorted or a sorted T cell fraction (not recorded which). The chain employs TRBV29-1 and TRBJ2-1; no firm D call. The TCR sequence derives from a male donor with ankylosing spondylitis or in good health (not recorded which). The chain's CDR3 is CSVVVGEQFF. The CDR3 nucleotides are TGCAGCGTTGTAGTTGGTGAGCAGTTCTTC.